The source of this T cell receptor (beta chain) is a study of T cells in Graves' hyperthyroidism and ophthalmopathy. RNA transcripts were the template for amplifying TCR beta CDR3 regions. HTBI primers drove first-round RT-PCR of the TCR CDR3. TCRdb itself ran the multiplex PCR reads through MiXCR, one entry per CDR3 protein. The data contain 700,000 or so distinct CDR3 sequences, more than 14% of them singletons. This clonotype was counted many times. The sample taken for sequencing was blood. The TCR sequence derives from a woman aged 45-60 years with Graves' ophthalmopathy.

The chain's CDR3 is CASGRVGHREQYF. The CDR3 nucleotides read TGTGCCAGCGGTCGGGTAGGGCATCGCGAGCAGTACTTC. V and J are TRBV6-1 and TRBJ2-7; D is unclear. Germline V CDR1 and CDR2: MNHNS, SASEGT. CDR3 length equals 13 residues. Trimming pared 8 bases from V and 6 bases from J, leaving 17 bases between.